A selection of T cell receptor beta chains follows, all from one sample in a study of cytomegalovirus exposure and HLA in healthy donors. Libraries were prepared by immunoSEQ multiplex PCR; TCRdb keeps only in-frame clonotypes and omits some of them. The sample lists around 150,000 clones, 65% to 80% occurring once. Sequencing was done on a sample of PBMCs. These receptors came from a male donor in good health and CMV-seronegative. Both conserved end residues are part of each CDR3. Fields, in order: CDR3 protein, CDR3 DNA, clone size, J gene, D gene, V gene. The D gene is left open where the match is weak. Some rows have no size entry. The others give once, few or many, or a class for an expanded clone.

CASQAEENEQFF | TGTGCCAGCCAGGCGGAGGAGAATGAGCAGTTCTTC | . | TRBJ2-1 | . | TRBV27
CASSPKQNTEAFF | TGTGCCAGCTCACCAAAGCAGAACACTGAAGCTTTCTTT | . | TRBJ1-1 | . | TRBV18
CASSPGTGGTNEKLFF | TGCGCCAGCAGCCCGGGGACAGGGGGGACCAATGAAAAACTGTTTTTT | . | TRBJ1-4 | TRBD1 | TRBV5-1
CASRDLNLEQYF | TGTGCCAGCAGGGACTTAAACCTCGAGCAGTACTTC | . | TRBJ2-7 | . | TRBV28
CASSYSRDSEAFF | TGTGCCAGCAGTTACTCGCGGGACAGTGAGGCTTTCTTT | . | TRBJ1-1 | TRBD1 | TRBV6-5
CASAPGQEPITEAFF | TGTGCCAGCGCCCCGGGACAGGAACCCATCACTGAAGCTTTCTTT | . | TRBJ1-1 | TRBD1 | TRBV28
CASSWGTGLGSYNEQFF | TGCGCCAGCAGCTGGGGGACAGGGTTGGGGTCCTACAATGAGCAGTTCTTC | . | TRBJ2-1 | TRBD1 | TRBV5-1
CASGLVDRASWNYNEQFF | TGTGCTAGTGGTTTGGTGGACAGGGCCTCCTGGAACTACAATGAGCAGTTCTTC | . | TRBJ2-1 | TRBD1 | TRBV12-5
CASSRTRDREQPQHF | TGCGCCAGCAGCCGAACACGGGACAGGGAACAGCCCCAGCATTTT | . | TRBJ1-5 | TRBD1 | TRBV4-1
CASSLWEGGEKLFF | TGCGCCAGCAGCTTGTGGGAAGGGGGTGAAAAACTGTTTTTT | once | TRBJ1-4 | . | TRBV5-1
CASSPRGQTMNTEAFF | TGTGCCAGCAGCCCACGGGGACAGACCATGAACACTGAAGCTTTCTTT | . | TRBJ1-1 | TRBD1 | TRBV11-2
CASSSTLRGPRYGYTF | TGTGCCAGCAGCTCGACCCTAAGGGGGCCCCGCTATGGCTACACCTTC | . | TRBJ1-2 | TRBD1 | TRBV7-9
CASSLTGSSYEQYF | TGTGCCAGCAGTTTGACAGGGAGCTCCTACGAGCAGTACTTC | . | TRBJ2-7 | TRBD1 | TRBV28
CASSVRWNTEAFF | TGTGCCAGCAGCGTACGGTGGAACACTGAAGCTTTCTTT | . | TRBJ1-1 | . | TRBV9
CASSPYLAGNEQFF | TGTGCCAGCAGCCCCTATCTAGCGGGGAATGAGCAGTTCTTC | . | TRBJ2-1 | TRBD2 | TRBV28
CASSKDTYEQYF | TGTGCCAGCAGCAAAGACACCTACGAGCAGTACTTC | . | TRBJ2-7 | . | TRBV7-9
CAITPGERITEAFF | TGTGCCATCACTCCGGGGGAGAGGATCACTGAAGCTTTCTTT | few | TRBJ1-1 | . | TRBV10-3
CASSSSGRYTGELFF | TGTGCCAGCAGTTCTAGCGGGAGGTACACCGGGGAGCTGTTTTTT | . | TRBJ2-2 | TRBD2 | TRBV28
CASSLSGGTNEKLFF | TGTGCCAGCAGCCTTTCGGGGGGTACTAATGAAAAACTGTTTTTT | once | TRBJ1-4 | . | TRBV6-5
CASGRGWSQPQHF | TGTGCCAGCGGGAGGGGCTGGTCGCAGCCCCAGCATTTT | . | TRBJ1-5 | . | TRBV2
CASSQSGDTQYF | TGTGCCAGCAGCCAATCGGGGGATACGCAGTATTTT | once | TRBJ2-3 | . | TRBV5-4
CASSETGRVQPQHF | TGTGCCAGCAGTGAAACAGGGCGAGTCCAGCCCCAGCATTTT | . | TRBJ1-5 | . | TRBV2
CASSKRLAESSYEQYF | TGCGCCAGCAGCAAAAGACTAGCGGAGAGCTCCTACGAGCAGTACTTC | few | TRBJ2-7 | TRBD2 | TRBV4-3
CASSQGTGNTGELFF | TGCGCCAGCAGCCAAGGGACAGGGAACACCGGGGAGCTGTTTTTT | once | TRBJ2-2 | TRBD1 | TRBV5-1
CASSAQGVPNTGELFF | TGTGCCAGCAGTGCGCAGGGGGTCCCAAACACCGGGGAGCTGTTTTTT | . | TRBJ2-2 | TRBD1 | TRBV6-1
CSVRGVGTGELFF | TGCAGCGTTCGGGGGGTAGGCACCGGGGAGCTGTTTTTT | . | TRBJ2-2 | TRBD2 | TRBV29-1
CASSWGGGSYEQYF | TGTGCCAGCAGCTGGGGAGGAGGCTCCTACGAGCAGTACTTC | . | TRBJ2-7 | . | TRBV7-8
CASSRRTDGQFF | TGTGCCAGCAGCCGCCGGACAGATGGGCAGTTCTTC | . | TRBJ2-1 | . | TRBV11-1
CASSAHMGWRGKNTEAFF | TGTGCCAGCAGTGCCCATATGGGTTGGCGGGGGAAGAACACTGAAGCTTTCTTT | medium-sized | TRBJ1-1 | . | TRBV6-1
CASSGGLADTGELFF | TGTGCCAGCAGTGGGGGACTAGCGGACACCGGGGAGCTGTTTTTT | . | TRBJ2-2 | TRBD2 | TRBV2
CASSQVGGRSGYGYTF | TGTGCCAGCAGCCAGGTTGGGGGCCGGTCGGGCTATGGCTACACCTTC | . | TRBJ1-2 | . | TRBV7-2
CAISGVSGAETQYF | TGTGCCATCAGTGGAGTTAGCGGGGCTGAGACCCAGTACTTC | . | TRBJ2-5 | TRBD2 | TRBV10-3
CASSLYAGGTGSSGANVLTF | TGCGCCAGCAGCTTGTATGCTGGAGGGACAGGGAGCTCTGGGGCCAACGTCCTGACTTTC | . | TRBJ2-6 | TRBD1 | TRBV5-1
CASSLDPSNQQFF | TGTGCCAGCAGCTTAGATCCCAGTAACCAGCAGTTCTTC | . | TRBJ2-1 | . | TRBV7-2
CASNDRAGGYTF | TGTGCCAGCAATGACAGGGCGGGTGGCTACACCTTC | . | TRBJ1-2 | TRBD1 | TRBV6-5
CSAFALAGGFFNEQFF | TGCAGCGCGTTTGCACTAGCGGGAGGTTTTTTTAATGAGCAGTTCTTC | once | TRBJ2-1 | TRBD2 | TRBV29-1
CASSQVVEETQYF | TGCGCCAGCAGCCAAGTAGTGGAAGAGACCCAGTACTTC | . | TRBJ2-5 | . | TRBV4-1
CASSQQRGSAGGHLGEQYF | TGTGCCAGCAGCCAACAAAGGGGATCAGCGGGAGGCCACCTAGGGGAGCAGTACTTC | once | TRBJ2-7 | TRBD2 | TRBV16
CASSVGTGMANYGYTF | TGCGCCAGCAGCGTCGGGACAGGGATGGCTAACTATGGCTACACCTTC | . | TRBJ1-2 | TRBD1 | TRBV5-1
CASMDFTDTQYF | TGTGCCAGCATGGACTTCACAGATACGCAGTATTTT | . | TRBJ2-3 | . | TRBV28
CASSLGNRGIRQPQHF | TGCGCCAGCAGCTTAGGTAACCGGGGGATCAGGCAGCCCCAGCATTTT | . | TRBJ1-5 | . | TRBV7-8
CASSEGTGGSYEQYF | TGTGCCAGCAGTGAAGGGACAGGGGGCTCCTACGAGCAGTACTTC | many | TRBJ2-7 | TRBD1 | TRBV6-1
CASSDRGPTSGRGYEQYF | TGTGCCAGCAGTGACCGCGGACCCACTAGCGGGAGGGGCTACGAGCAGTACTTC | . | TRBJ2-7 | TRBD2 | TRBV6-1
CASSDRQGTNEKLFF | TGCGCCAGCAGCGACAGGCAAGGAACAAATGAAAAACTGTTTTTT | few | TRBJ1-4 | . | TRBV4-1
CASSQAPDRDYYGYTF | TGCGCCAGCAGCCAAGCCCCCGACAGAGACTACTATGGCTACACCTTC | few | TRBJ1-2 | . | TRBV4-1
CASSTTGLAQPQHF | TGTGCCAGTAGTACAACAGGGCTGGCTCAGCCCCAGCATTTT | . | TRBJ1-5 | . | TRBV19
CSVSRWGQGGYEQYF | TGCAGCGTATCCAGGTGGGGACAGGGAGGATACGAGCAGTACTTC | . | TRBJ2-7 | TRBD1 | TRBV29-1
CSVQPGSNSGNTIYF | TGCAGCGTCCAGCCCGGGTCGAACTCTGGAAACACCATATATTTT | few | TRBJ1-3 | . | TRBV29-1
CASSPSGGRWDYGYTF | TGTGCCAGCAGTCCCTCCGGTGGCAGGTGGGACTATGGCTACACCTTC | . | TRBJ1-2 | . | TRBV27